This is a list of T cell receptor beta chains from one sample in a study of blood T cell repertoires in COVID-19. Libraries were prepared by immunoSEQ multiplex PCR; TCRdb keeps only in-frame clonotypes and omits some of them. The repertoire holds over 200,000 clones, with roughly 90% as singletons. The source material was peripheral blood. The receptors stem from a woman aged 55-75 years with acute or convalescent COVID-19. The CDR3 runs from the conserved cysteine through the conserved F or W. D genes are given only for firm matches. Where a row states a size, it is once, few, many or the class of an expanded clone; other rows omit it.

D: NA
size: NA
V: TRBV4-3
J: TRBJ2-1
CDR3: CASSPEGAGSYNEQFF
DNA: TGCGCCAGCAGCCCGGAGGGTGCTGGATCCTACAATGAGCAGTTCTTC

D: TRBD2
size: NA
V: TRBV7-9
J: TRBJ2-3
CDR3: CASSRASGSTDTQYF
DNA: TGTGCCAGCAGCCGCGCTAGCGGAAGCACAGATACGCAGTATTTT

D: NA
size: NA
V: TRBV18
J: TRBJ2-7
CDR3: CASSPQGGDEQYF
DNA: TGTGCCAGCTCACCCCAGGGCGGAGACGAGCAGTACTTC

D: NA
size: NA
V: TRBV18
J: TRBJ1-4
CDR3: CASSPLPGATNEKLFF
DNA: TGTGCCAGCTCACCGCTCCCAGGGGCAACTAATGAAAAACTGTTTTTT

D: TRBD2
size: NA
V: TRBV29-1
J: TRBJ2-1
CDR3: CSVGGRAIEQFF
DNA: TGCAGCGTTGGAGGGAGGGCGATTGAGCAGTTCTTC

D: NA
size: NA
V: TRBV28
J: TRBJ1-2
CDR3: CASSLSGSGYGYTF
DNA: TGTGCCAGCAGTTTATCTGGCAGTGGCTATGGCTACACCTTC

D: NA
size: few
V: TRBV18
J: TRBJ1-2
CDR3: CASSPNPRGIGYGYTF
DNA: TGTGCCAGCTCACCCAACCCCAGGGGAATAGGCTATGGCTACACCTTC

D: NA
size: NA
V: TRBV6-5
J: TRBJ2-3
CDR3: CASSYSRQGSDTQYF
DNA: TGTGCCAGCAGTTACTCCCGGCAGGGTTCAGATACGCAGTATTTT

D: NA
size: NA
V: TRBV7-9
J: TRBJ1-4
CDR3: CASSPWRSSNEKLFF
DNA: TGTGCCAGCTCCCCTTGGAGGTCTAGTAATGAAAAACTGTTTTTT

D: NA
size: NA
V: TRBV5-5
J: TRBJ1-1
CDR3: CASSPLVGAEAFF
DNA: TGTGCCAGCAGCCCCTTGGTCGGGGCTGAAGCTTTCTTT

D: NA
size: NA
V: TRBV5-5
J: TRBJ1-1
CDR3: CASSFLMGPGTEAFF
DNA: TGTGCCAGCAGCTTCCTCATGGGGCCAGGGACTGAAGCTTTCTTT